What follows are 30 T cell receptor beta chains derived from one specimen sequenced in a study of T cells of healthy individuals. From the 5' RACE reads, TCRdb called clonotypes with MiXCR, one entry per CDR3 protein. The table lists over 95,000 distinct CDR3 sequences, approximately 18% of them singletons, with more than 5.5% in the top ten. These receptors came from a human donor in good health.

This clonotype was recorded a few times. The V gene is TRBV20-1, the J gene TRBJ2-7; 8 bases line up with TRBD1. The V gene end was trimmed by 5 bases and the J gene end by 0 bases; junction bases not matched to a gene: 9. The CDR3 is 15 residues long. In germline, CDR1 is DFQATT, CDR2 SNEGSKA (reference sequence). The CDR3 region is CSAQPPGQDSYEQYF. The CDR3 DNA reads TGCAGTGCTCAACCCCCGGGACAGGACTCCTACGAGCAGTACTTC.

This clonotype has at least ten counts. The chain carries TRBV27 and TRBJ2-5; a weak D match, TRBD1 (5 bases). The V gene's germline CDR1 is MNHEY and CDR2 SMNVEV (reference sequence). The CDR3 loop spans 14 amino acids. The V and J ends lost 3 bases and 1 base respectively, with 9 bases between them. CDR3 DNA: TGTGCCAGCAGTTTCGCCAGGGCCCAAGAGACCCAGTACTTC. Encoded protein: CASSFARAQETQYF.

The CDR3 bases are TGTGCCAGCAGTTTAGTTCTCTCGAACACTGAAGCTTTCTTT. As protein: CASSLVLSNTEAFF. J is TRBJ1-1 and V is TRBV6-2 or TRBV6-3; D gene unclear. The V end was cut by 4 bases, the J end by 1 base, with 10 bases between. The CDR3 consists of 14 residues. CDR1 is MNHEY and CDR2 is SVGEGT in the germline V gene.

This clonotype was observed many times. The chain has TRBV20-1 and TRBJ1-5; a possible D gene is TRBD1 (6 bases). Germline values: CDR1 DFQATT, CDR2 SNEGSKA (reference sequence). The CDR3 has 16 amino acids. The V end lost 5 bases, the J end lost 3 bases, and 20 bases lay between the germline ends. DNA for the CDR3: TGCAGTGCTGGGGGGGGCCGCGACAGGAACAATCAGCCCCAGCATTTT. Encoded protein: CSAGGGRDRNNQPQHF.

This clonotype has only a few counts. The V call is TRBV28, the J call TRBJ1-5, with D unclear. The V gene lost 3 bases and the J gene lost 2 bases, with 20 bases spanning the gap. Per the germline V gene, CDR1 is MDHEN and CDR2 is SYDVKM. There are 18 residues in the CDR3. Here the CDR3 reads CASSFSGIGGLGNQPQHF. The CDR3 coding sequence is TGTGCCAGCAGTTTTTCGGGAATAGGAGGGCTCGGCAATCAGCCCCAGCATTTT.

This clonotype was seen at least ten times. This rearrangement joins TRBV4-1 to TRBJ1-5, with 10 bases identical to TRBD1. Germline trimming cut 4 bases from V and 6 bases from J; bases unmatched to any gene: 6. In germline, CDR1 is MGHRA, CDR2 YSYEKL. This CDR3 is built from 15 residues. CDR3 nucleotides: TGCGCCAGCAGCCGCGGGACAGGGGAAGGTCAGCCCCAGCATTTT. It specifies CASSRGTGEGQPQHF.

The sample holds many counts of this clonotype. This rearrangement joins TRBV29-1 to TRBJ2-3; TRBD2 agrees at 9 bases. From germline, CDR1 is SQVTM and CDR2 ANQGSEA. The CDR3 covers 15 residues. With 3 bases clipped from V and 3 bases from J, the junction kept 7 bases outside the gene matches. The CDR3 DNA reads TGCAGCGTTGATATTAGCGGGAGCTCGACAGATACGCAGTATTTT. Translation gives CSVDISGSSTDTQYF.

This clonotype turned up a few times. The rearrangement links TRBV6-5 to TRBJ2-3; no clear D. Germline CDR1 reads MNHEY; CDR2 reads SVGAGI. V lost 6 bases, J lost 7 bases, and 14 bases lay in between. This CDR3 has 13 amino acids. The CDR3 spells CASRPLTYNTQYF. For the CDR3, the DNA is TGTGCCAGCAGACCACTGACATACAATACGCAGTATTTT.

In this sample, this clonotype turned up many times. CDR3 coding DNA: TGCAGCGTTGAAGGCCCGGGGGGTGGCACAGATACGCAGTATTTT. Protein product: CSVEGPGGGTDTQYF. This chain uses TRBV29-1 with TRBJ2-3, with 7 bases identical to TRBD2. V shed 1 base and J 1 base; nucleotides not matched to a gene: 5. Germline V CDR1 and CDR2: SQVTM, ANQGSEA. There are 15 residues in the CDR3.

This clonotype was counted many times. V gene TRBV5-1 combines with J gene TRBJ1-1; a weak D match, TRBD1 (6 bases). The CDR3 is made up of 15 amino acids. Between the trimmed V and J ends, which lost 3 bases and 5 bases, there was a span of 17 bases. Germline V lookup: CDR1 SGHRS, CDR2 YFSETQ. For the CDR3, the DNA is TGCGCCAGCAGCTGGAGGGGGGGGCTGGGAACTGAAGCTTTCTTT. Its protein product is CASSWRGGLGTEAFF.

The chain is built from TRBV28 and TRBJ2-3; 14 bases align to TRBD2. Germline loops: CDR1 MDHEN, CDR2 SYDVKM. This CDR3 region has 16 residues. V trimming: 5 bases; J trimming: 3 bases; junction bases outside the gene matches: 4. As DNA, the CDR3 is TGTGCCAGCAGTCCTCGGACTAGCGGGAGGACAGATACGCAGTATTTT. Its protein product is CASSPRTSGRTDTQYF.

This clonotype was detected only a few times. The V and J genes are TRBV6-5 and TRBJ2-5; 10 bases map to TRBD2. V lost 2 bases and J lost 3; bases outside the gene matches: 6. The germline gives CDR1 MNHEY, CDR2 SVGAGI. The CDR3 covers 16 residues. The CDR3: CASSYRPLAGEETQYF. The CDR3 DNA follows: TGTGCCAGCAGTTACCGACCTCTAGCGGGGGAAGAGACCCAGTACTTC.

The chain couples TRBV3-1 to TRBJ2-1, with TRBD2 matching over 11 bases. CDR1 is LGHDT and CDR2 is YNNKEL in the germline V gene (reference sequence). The junction had 7 bases not matched to a gene; V was cut back by 8 bases and J by 7 bases. The CDR3 spans 14 residues. The CDR3 sequence is CASGWASGRNEQFF. Here the CDR3 DNA reads TGTGCCAGCGGCTGGGCTAGCGGGAGGAATGAGCAGTTCTTC.

The sample holds a few counts of this clonotype. The chain joins TRBV20-1 to TRBJ2-1; 9 bases match TRBD1. CDR3 size: 10 residues. The V gene's germline CDR1 is DFQATT and CDR2 SNEGSKA (reference sequence). V shed 5 bases, J shed 13 bases, and the junction held 3 bases outside the gene matches. CDR3 bases: TGCAGTGCTGTGGGACAGGGTCAGTTCTTC. Amino acids: CSAVGQGQFF.

This chain connects TRBV12-3 or TRBV12-4 to TRBJ2-1; D tentatively fits TRBD1 or TRBD2 (5 bases each). This CDR3 contains 15 residues. The V and J ends lost 5 bases and 9 bases respectively, with 20 bases between them. CDR3 in DNA: TGTGCCAGCAGTCACGCGGCAGCGGCCCAGGGTGAGCAGTTCTTC. This codes for CASSHAAAAQGEQFF.

This clonotype was recorded at least ten times. V gene TRBV12-3 or TRBV12-4 combines with J gene TRBJ1-6; D unclear. The CDR3 runs to 13 residues. Trimming removed 8 bases from V and 9 bases from J, with 14 bases in between. CDR3 sequence: CASGLELSSPLHF. CDR3 nucleotide sequence: TGTGCCAGCGGGCTGGAGCTCAGTTCACCCCTCCACTTT.

This clonotype was counted only a few times. The rearrangement uses TRBV5-1 and TRBJ1-1, with no clear D. Trimming cost V 8 bases and J 3 bases, with 11 bases left between them. CDR3 length equals 12 residues. Germline V gives CDR1 SGHRS, CDR2 YFSETQ. CDR3 residues: CASSGRYTEAFF. The CDR3 coding sequence is TGCGCCAGTTCAGGACGGTACACTGAAGCTTTCTTT.

This clonotype appeared many times. The genes are TRBV19 and TRBJ1-2; D is uncertain. The germline V gene encodes CDR1 LNHDA and CDR2 SQIVND (reference sequence). This CDR3 contains 14 residues. The V gene lost 3 bases and the J gene lost 7 bases, with 15 bases spanning the gap. The CDR3 here is CASSMLAASTGYTF. For the CDR3, the DNA is TGTGCCAGTAGTATGCTAGCCGCCTCAACTGGCTACACCTTC.

This clonotype was seen ten or more times. The chain couples TRBV20-1 to TRBJ1-2, with TRBD1 matching 9 bases. Trimming cost V 6 bases and J 2 bases; bases outside gene matches: 4. Per the germline V gene, CDR1 is DFQATT and CDR2 is SNEGSKA (reference sequence). The CDR3 covers 13 residues. The DNA for the CDR3 is TGCAGTGCACGGGACAGGGAGAACTATGGCTACACCTTC. Its translation is CSARDRENYGYTF.

On this clonotype itself: One base away lies a much larger clone, so this may be a sequencing read error. This chain uses TRBV4-1 with TRBJ2-1, with TRBD2 matching 9 bases. The CDR3 consists of 14 residues. Germline trimming cut 5 bases from V and 4 bases from J; bases unmatched to any gene: 3. Germline CDR1 reads MGHRA; CDR2 reads YSYEKL. The CDR3 nucleotides read TGCGCCAGCAGCAGGCTAGCGGGGTACAATGAGCAGTTCTTC. Translated: CASSRLAGYNEQFF.

The rearrangement joins TRBV2 to TRBJ2-7, with D unresolved. This CDR3 region has 14 residues. The ends were cut back, 8 bases at V and 2 bases at J, with 16 bases in the middle. The germline V gene encodes CDR1 SNHLY and CDR2 FYNNEI. The CDR3 nucleotides read TGTGCCAGCTCTGAGGAAAAATCGCCCTACGAGCAGTACTTC. It specifies CASSEEKSPYEQYF.

The table lists this clonotype with many counts. The CDR3 DNA follows: TGCGCCAGCAGCACTCCTAGCGGGGGGGCGACAGATACGCAGTATTTT. It is translated as CASSTPSGGATDTQYF. The chain employs TRBV4-3 and TRBJ2-3; 12 bases fit TRBD2. Germline CDR1 reads LGHNA; CDR2 reads YSLEER. The CDR3 has 16 amino acids. Germline trimming cut 5 bases from V and 3 bases from J; bases unmatched to any gene: 6.

This chain connects TRBV4-3 to TRBJ2-5; TRBD2 is a possible D gene (5 bases). CDR1 is LGHNA and CDR2 is YSLEER in the germline V gene. This CDR3 spans 13 amino acids. V dropped 0 bases and J dropped 5 bases, with 7 bases sitting between them. The CDR3 region is CASSQDRGETQYF. The CDR3 coding sequence is TGCGCCAGCAGCCAAGACCGCGGGGAGACCCAGTACTTC.

This chain links TRBV7-9 with TRBJ2-2; D not certain. In germline, CDR1 is SEHNR, CDR2 FQNEAQ (reference sequence). Trimming left V 5 bases short and J 5 bases short, with 9 bases between. The CDR3 has 13 residues. In nucleotides, the CDR3 is TGTGCCAGCAGCGTCTACAGTACCGGGGAGCTGTTTTTT. Its protein product is CASSVYSTGELFF.

This clonotype was detected ten times or more. The CDR3: CASSTGQGGTEAFF. The CDR3 nucleotides are TGTGCCAGCAGCACAGGCCAGGGAGGCACTGAAGCTTTCTTT. The chain uses TRBV7-9 and TRBJ1-1, with D perhaps TRBD1 (5 bases). The CDR3 is 14 residues long. Germline V lookup: CDR1 SEHNR, CDR2 FQNEAQ (reference sequence). The V gene lost 5 bases and the J gene lost 4 bases, with 14 bases spanning the gap. Supplemented by reference TRBV7-9 and TRBJ1-1, the full variable domain reads DTGVSQNPRHKITKRGQNVTFRCDPISEHNRLYWYRQTLGQGPEFLTYFQNEAQLEKSRLLSDRFSAERPKGSFSTLEIQRTEQGDSAMYLCASSTGQGGTEAFFGQGTRLTVV.

This clonotype was counted a few times. The chain is built from TRBV5-1 and TRBJ2-1, with 9 bases lining up with TRBD2. Germline V gene lookup returns CDR1 SGHRS and CDR2 YFSETQ. The CDR3 totals 14 residues. The trim removed 0 bases at V and 15 bases at J, leaving 10 bases unmatched. CDR3 bases: TGCGCCAGCAGCTTGGAGAGTAGCGGGAGCCCCCCGTTCTTC. This codes for CASSLESSGSPPFF. Variable domain in full (rest from reference TRBV5-1 and TRBJ2-1): KAGVTQTPRYLIKTRGQQVTLSCSPISGHRSVSWYQQTPGQGLQFLFEYFSETQRNKGNFPGRFSGRQFSNSRSEMNVSTLELGDSALYLCASSLESSGSPPFFGPGTRLTVL.

This chain joins TRBV28 and TRBJ2-3; 8 positions match TRBD2. With V trimmed by 5 bases and J by 2 bases, 6 bases remained unmatched. Germline-derived CDR1 and CDR2 are MDHEN and SYDVKM. The CDR3 has 15 residues. The CDR3 nucleotides read TGTGCCAGCAGTCGTCGGGGGGGGCCCACAGATACGCAGTATTTT. It translates to CASSRRGGPTDTQYF.

This clonotype has just a few counts. The V call is TRBV5-1, the J call TRBJ2-5; D possibly corresponds to TRBD1 (6 bases). The ends were cut back, 1 base at V and 1 base at J, with 11 bases in the middle. Germline V gives CDR1 SGHRS, CDR2 YFSETQ. This CDR3 has 15 residues. CDR3 protein: CASSLRQGTQETQYF. In DNA, the CDR3 is TGCGCCAGCAGCTTGAGGCAGGGGACCCAAGAGACCCAGTACTTC.

J is TRBJ2-1 and V is TRBV27, with TRBD2 matching over 14 bases. Trimming cost V 7 bases and J 10 bases; bases outside gene matches: 12. This CDR3 contains 16 residues. Germline CDR1 MNHEY, CDR2 SMNVEV (reference sequence). DNA for the CDR3: TGTGCCAGCACCACCCCGACTAGCGGGGGGGCAAGGGAGCAGTTCTTC. Translation: CASTTPTSGGAREQFF.

In its sample, this clonotype was seen many times. The V and J genes are TRBV13 and TRBJ2-1; the D is unclear. Trimming pared 3 bases from V and 0 bases from J, leaving 9 bases between. Germline V CDR1 and CDR2: PRHDT, FYEKMQ (reference sequence). This CDR3 is 15 amino acids long. In nucleotides, the CDR3 is TGTGCCAGCAGCTTCGGCCGTAGCTCCTACAATGAGCAGTTCTTC. Translating it yields CASSFGRSSYNEQFF.